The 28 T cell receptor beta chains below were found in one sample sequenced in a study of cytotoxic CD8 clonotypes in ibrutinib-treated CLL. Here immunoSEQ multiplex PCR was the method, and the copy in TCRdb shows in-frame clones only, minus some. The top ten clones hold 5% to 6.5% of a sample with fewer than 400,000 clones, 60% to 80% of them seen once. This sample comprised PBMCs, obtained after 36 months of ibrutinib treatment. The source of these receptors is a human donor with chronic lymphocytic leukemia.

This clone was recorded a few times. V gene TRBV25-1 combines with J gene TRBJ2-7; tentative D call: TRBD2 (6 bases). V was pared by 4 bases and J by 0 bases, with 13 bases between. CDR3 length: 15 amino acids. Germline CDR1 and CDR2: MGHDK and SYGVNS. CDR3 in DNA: TGTGCCAGCAGTGGGTGGGGGGATAGCTCCTACGAGCAGTACTTC. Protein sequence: CASSGWGDSSYEQYF.

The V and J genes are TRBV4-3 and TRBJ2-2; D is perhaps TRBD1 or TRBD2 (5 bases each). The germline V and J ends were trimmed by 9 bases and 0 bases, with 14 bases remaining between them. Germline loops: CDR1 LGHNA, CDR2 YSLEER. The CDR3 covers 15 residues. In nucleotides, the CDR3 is TGCGCCAGTCATTTGAGGGGCGCGAACACCGGGGAGCTGTTTTTT. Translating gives CASHLRGANTGELFF.

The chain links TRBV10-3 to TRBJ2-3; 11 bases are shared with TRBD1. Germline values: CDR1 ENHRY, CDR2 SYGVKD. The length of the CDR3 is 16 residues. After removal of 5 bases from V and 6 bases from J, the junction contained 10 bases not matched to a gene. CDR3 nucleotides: TGTGCCATCAGTAAACGCGGGACAGGGGGAATGGATACGCAGTATTTT. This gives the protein CAISKRGTGGMDTQYF.

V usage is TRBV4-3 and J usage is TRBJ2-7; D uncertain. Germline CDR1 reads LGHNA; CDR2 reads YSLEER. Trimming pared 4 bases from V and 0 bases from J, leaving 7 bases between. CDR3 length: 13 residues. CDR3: CASSPYISYEQYF. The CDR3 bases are TGCGCCAGCAGCCCGTATATCTCCTACGAGCAGTACTTC.

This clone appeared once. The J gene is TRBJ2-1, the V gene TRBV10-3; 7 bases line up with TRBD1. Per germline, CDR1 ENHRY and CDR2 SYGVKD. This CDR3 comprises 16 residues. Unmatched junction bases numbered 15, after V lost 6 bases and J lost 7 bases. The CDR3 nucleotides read TGTGCCATCAGATCCTCGGGCACTAGGGGGCCAAATGAGCAGTTCTTC. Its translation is CAIRSSGTRGPNEQFF.

CDR3 nucleotides: TGTGCCAGCAGCGCAAGACAGGGGCTACATAGCACAGATACGCAGTATTTT. Translating gives CASSARQGLHSTDTQYF. This chain joins TRBV9 and TRBJ2-3, with TRBD1 matching 8 bases. The V and J ends lost 3 bases and 0 bases, in that order; junction bases with no gene match: 9. Germline assignment: CDR1 SGDLS and CDR2 YYNGEE. The CDR3 totals 17 residues.

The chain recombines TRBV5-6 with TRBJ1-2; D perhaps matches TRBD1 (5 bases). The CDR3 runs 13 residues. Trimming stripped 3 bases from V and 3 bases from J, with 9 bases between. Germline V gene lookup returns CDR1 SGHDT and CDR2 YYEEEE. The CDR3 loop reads CASSSGEHYGYTF. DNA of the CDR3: TGTGCCAGCAGCTCGGGGGAGCACTATGGCTACACCTTC.

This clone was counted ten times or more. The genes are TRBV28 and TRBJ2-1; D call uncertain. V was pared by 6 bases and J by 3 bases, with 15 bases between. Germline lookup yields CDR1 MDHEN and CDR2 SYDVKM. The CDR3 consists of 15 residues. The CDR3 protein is CASSEISDGYNEQFF. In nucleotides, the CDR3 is TGTGCCAGCAGCGAGATCTCCGACGGCTACAATGAGCAGTTCTTC.

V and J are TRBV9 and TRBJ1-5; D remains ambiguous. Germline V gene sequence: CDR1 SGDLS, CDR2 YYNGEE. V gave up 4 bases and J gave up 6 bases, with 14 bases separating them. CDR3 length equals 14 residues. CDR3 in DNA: TGTGCCAGCAGCCCTCACTCCGGAGGTCAGCCCCAGCATTTT. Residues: CASSPHSGGQPQHF.

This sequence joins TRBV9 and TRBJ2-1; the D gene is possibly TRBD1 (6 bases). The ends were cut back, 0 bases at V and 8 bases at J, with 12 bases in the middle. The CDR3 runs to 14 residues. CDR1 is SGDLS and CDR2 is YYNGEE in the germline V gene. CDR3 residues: CASSVVSPGDEQFF. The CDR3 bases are TGTGCCAGCAGCGTAGTATCCCCAGGGGATGAGCAGTTCTTC.

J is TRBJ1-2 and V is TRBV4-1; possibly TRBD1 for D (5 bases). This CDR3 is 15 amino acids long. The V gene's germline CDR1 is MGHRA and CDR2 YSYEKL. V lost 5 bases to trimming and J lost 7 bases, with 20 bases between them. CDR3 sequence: CASSDGSGRASGYTF. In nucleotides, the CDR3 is TGCGCCAGCAGCGACGGATCGGGCAGGGCGAGTGGCTACACCTTC.

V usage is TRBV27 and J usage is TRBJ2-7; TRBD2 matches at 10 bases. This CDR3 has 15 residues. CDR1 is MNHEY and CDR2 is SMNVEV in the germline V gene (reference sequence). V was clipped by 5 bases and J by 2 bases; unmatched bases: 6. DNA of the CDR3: TGTGCCAGCAGTATTCCTAGCGGGAGAACCTACGAGCAGTACTTC. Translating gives CASSIPSGRTYEQYF.

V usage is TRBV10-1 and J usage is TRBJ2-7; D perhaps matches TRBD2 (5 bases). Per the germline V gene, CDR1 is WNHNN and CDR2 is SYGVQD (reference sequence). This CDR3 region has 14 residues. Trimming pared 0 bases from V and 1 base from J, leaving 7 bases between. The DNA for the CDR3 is TGCGCCAGCAGTGAGTCGGCGGGTTCCTACGAGCAGTACTTC. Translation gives CASSESAGSYEQYF.

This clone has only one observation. The CDR3 nucleotides are TGTGCCAGCAGCGTAGCTGAAGCGGGAGGCTTCTACGAGCAGTACTTC. Residues: CASSVAEAGGFYEQYF. This chain connects TRBV9 to TRBJ2-7; 9 bases match TRBD2. Germline trimming cut 0 bases from V and 3 bases from J; bases unmatched to any gene: 7. The germline CDR1 and CDR2 sequences are SGDLS and YYNGEE. This CDR3 is built from 16 residues.

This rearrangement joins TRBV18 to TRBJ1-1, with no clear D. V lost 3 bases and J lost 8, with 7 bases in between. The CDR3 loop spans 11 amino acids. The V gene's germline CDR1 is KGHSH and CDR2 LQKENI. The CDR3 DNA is TGTGCCAGCTCACCCGTCACGGAAGCTTTCTTT. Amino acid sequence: CASSPVTEAFF.

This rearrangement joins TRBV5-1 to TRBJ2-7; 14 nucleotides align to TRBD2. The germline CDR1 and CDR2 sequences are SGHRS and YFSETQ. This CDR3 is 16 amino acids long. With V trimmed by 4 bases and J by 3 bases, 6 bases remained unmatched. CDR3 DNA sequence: TGCGCCAGCAGCCCGACTAGCGGGAGGGTTAGCTACGAGCAGTACTTC. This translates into CASSPTSGRVSYEQYF.

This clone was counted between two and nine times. The CDR3 DNA sequence: TGCAGCGTTCGACTGAGCTCCTACGAGCAGTACTTC. Protein: CSVRLSSYEQYF. The chain uses TRBV29-1 and TRBJ2-7; no definite D call. The CDR3 sequence is 12 residues long. Trimming removed 5 bases at V and 0 bases at J, with 8 bases between. The germline V gene has CDR1 SQVTM and CDR2 ANQGSEA.

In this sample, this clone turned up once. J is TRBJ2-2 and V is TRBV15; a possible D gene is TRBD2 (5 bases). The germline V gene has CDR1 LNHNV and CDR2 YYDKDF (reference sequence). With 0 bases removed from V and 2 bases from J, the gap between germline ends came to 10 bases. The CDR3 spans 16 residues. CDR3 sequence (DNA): TGTGCCACCAGCAGAGATTCGGACTTTAACACCGGGGAGCTGTTTTTT. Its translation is CATSRDSDFNTGELFF.

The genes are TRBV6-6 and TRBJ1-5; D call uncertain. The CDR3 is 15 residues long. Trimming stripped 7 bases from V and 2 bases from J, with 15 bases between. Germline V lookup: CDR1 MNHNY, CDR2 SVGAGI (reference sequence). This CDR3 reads CASTLSRAGNQPQHF. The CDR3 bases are TGTGCCAGCACCCTGTCCCGAGCGGGCAATCAGCCCCAGCATTTT.

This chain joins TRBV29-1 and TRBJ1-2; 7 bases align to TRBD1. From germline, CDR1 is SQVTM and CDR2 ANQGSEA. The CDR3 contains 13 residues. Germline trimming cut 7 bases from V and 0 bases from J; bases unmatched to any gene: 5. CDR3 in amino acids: CSAKDRSNYGYTF. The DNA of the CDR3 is TGCAGCGCCAAGGACAGGTCTAACTATGGCTACACCTTC.

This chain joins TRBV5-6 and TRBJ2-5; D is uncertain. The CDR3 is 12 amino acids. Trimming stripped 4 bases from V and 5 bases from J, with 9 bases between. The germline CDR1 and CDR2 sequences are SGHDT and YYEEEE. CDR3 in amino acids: CASSLARETQYF. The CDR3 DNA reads TGTGCCAGCAGCCTCGCACGGGAGACCCAGTACTTC. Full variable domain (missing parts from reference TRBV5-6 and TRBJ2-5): DAGVTQSPTHLIKTRGQQVTLRCSPKSGHDTVSWYQQALGQGPQFIFQYYEEEERQRGNFPDRFSGHQFPNYSSELNVNALLLGDSALYLCASSLARETQYFGPGTRLLVL.

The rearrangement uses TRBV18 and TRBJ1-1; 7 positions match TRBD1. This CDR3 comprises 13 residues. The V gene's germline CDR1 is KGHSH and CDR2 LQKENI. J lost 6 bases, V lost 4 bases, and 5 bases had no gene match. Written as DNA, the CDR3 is TGTGCCAGCTCACTCGACAGGGTTTCTGAAGCTTTCTTT. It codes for CASSLDRVSEAFF. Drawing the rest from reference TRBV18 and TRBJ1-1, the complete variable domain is NAGVMQNPRHLVRRRGQEARLRCSPMKGHSHVYWYRQLPEEGLKFMVYLQKENIIDESGMPKERFSAEFPKEGPSILRIQQVVRGDSAAYFCASSLDRVSEAFFGQGTRLTVV.

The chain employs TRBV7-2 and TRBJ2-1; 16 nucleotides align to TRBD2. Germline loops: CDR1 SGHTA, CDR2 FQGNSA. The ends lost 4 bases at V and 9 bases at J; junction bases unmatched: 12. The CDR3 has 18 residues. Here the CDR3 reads CASSSPGLAGGPSIEQFF. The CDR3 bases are TGTGCCAGCAGCTCTCCGGGACTAGCGGGAGGGCCGTCGATTGAGCAGTTCTTC.

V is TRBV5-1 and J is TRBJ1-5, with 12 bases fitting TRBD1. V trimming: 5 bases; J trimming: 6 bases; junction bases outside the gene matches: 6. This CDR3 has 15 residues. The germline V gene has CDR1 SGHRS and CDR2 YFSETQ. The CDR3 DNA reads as TGCGCCAGCAGACCCGGGACAGGGGGCGGTCAGCCCCAGCATTTT. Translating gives CASRPGTGGGQPQHF.

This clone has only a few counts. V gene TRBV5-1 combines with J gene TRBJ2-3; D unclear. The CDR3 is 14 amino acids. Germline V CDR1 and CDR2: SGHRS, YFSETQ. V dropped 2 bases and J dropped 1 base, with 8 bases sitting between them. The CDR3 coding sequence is TGCGCCAGCAGCTTTGGTCTACGCACAGATACGCAGTATTTT. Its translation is CASSFGLRTDTQYF.

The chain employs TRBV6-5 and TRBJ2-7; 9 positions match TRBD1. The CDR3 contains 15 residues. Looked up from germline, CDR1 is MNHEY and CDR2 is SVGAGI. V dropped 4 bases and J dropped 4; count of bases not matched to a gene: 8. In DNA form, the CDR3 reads TGTGCCAGCAGTTCGCGACAGGGGGGGAATTACGAGCAGTACTTC. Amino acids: CASSSRQGGNYEQYF.

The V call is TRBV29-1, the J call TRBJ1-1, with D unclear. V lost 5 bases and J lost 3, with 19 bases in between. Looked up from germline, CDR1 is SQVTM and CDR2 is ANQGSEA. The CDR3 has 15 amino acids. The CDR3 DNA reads TGCAGCGTTTATGGGGAGCCGAGAAGGGACACTGAAGCTTTCTTT. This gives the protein CSVYGEPRRDTEAFF.

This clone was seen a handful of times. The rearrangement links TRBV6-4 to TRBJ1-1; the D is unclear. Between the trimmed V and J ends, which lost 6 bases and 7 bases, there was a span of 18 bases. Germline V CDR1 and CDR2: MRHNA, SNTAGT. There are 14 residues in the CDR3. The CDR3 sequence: CASRVSEVAFEAFF. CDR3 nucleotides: TGTGCCAGCAGGGTATCAGAAGTAGCGTTTGAAGCTTTCTTT.